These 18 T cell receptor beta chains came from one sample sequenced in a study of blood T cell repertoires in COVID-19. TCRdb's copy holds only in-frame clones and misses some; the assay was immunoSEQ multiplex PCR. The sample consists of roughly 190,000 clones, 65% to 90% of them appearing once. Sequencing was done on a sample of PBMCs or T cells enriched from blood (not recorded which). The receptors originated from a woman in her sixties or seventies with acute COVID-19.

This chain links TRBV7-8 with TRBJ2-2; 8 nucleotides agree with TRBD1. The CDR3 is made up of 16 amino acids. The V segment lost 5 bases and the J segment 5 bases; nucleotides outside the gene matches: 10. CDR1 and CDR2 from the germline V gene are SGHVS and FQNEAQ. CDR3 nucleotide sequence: TGTGCCAGCAGCACCGCGACAGGGGTAGCGACCGGGGAGCTGTTTTTT. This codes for CASSTATGVATGELFF.

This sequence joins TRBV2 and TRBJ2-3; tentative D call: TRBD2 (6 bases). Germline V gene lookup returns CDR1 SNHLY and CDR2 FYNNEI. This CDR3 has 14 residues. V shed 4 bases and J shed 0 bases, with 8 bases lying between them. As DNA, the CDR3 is TGTGCCAGCAGTGCCGGGACTAGCACAGATACGCAGTATTTT. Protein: CASSAGTSTDTQYF.

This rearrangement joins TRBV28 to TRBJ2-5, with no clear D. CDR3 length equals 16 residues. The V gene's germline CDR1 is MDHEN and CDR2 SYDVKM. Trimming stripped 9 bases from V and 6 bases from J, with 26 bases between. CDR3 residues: CASSTPVGSLMKTQYF. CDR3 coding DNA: TGTGCCAGTAGTACACCAGTGGGCAGCCTAATGAAGACCCAGTACTTC.

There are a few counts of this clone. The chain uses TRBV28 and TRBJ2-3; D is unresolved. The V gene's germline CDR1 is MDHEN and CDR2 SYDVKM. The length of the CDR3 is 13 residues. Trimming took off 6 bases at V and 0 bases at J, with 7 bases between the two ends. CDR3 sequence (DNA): TGTGCCAGCAGCGTGAGTAGCACAGATACGCAGTATTTT. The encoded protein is CASSVSSTDTQYF.

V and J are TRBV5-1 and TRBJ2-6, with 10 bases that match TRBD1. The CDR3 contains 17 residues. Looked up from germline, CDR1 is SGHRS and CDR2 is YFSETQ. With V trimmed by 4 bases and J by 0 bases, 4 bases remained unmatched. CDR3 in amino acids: CASSGQGESSGANVLTF. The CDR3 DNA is TGCGCCAGCAGCGGACAGGGGGAGAGCTCTGGGGCCAACGTCCTGACTTTC.

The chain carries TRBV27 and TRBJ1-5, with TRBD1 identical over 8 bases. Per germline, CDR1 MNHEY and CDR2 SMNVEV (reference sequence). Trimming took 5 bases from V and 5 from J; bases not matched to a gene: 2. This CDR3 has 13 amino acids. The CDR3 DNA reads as TGTGCCAGCAGTCAGGACAGGGATCAGCCCCAGCATTTT. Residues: CASSQDRDQPQHF.

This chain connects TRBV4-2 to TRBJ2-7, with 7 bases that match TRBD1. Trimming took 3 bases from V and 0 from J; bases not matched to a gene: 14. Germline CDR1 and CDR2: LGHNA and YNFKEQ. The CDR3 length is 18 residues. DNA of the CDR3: TGTGCCAGCAGCCACTTAGGTAGGACAGGCAATCCCTCCTACGAGCAGTACTTC. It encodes CASSHLGRTGNPSYEQYF.

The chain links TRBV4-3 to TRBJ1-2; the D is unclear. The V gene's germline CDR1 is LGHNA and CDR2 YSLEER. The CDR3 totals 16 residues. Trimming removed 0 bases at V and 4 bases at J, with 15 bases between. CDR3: CASSQDRRVSSYGYTF. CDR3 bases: TGCGCCAGCAGCCAAGATCGACGGGTGTCCAGCTATGGCTACACCTTC.

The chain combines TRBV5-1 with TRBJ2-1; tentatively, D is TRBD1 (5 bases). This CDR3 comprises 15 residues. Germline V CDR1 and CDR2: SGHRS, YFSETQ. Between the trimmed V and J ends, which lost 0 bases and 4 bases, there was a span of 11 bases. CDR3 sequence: CASSLEDRTYNEQFF. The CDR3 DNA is TGCGCCAGCAGCTTGGAAGACAGAACTTACAATGAGCAGTTCTTC.

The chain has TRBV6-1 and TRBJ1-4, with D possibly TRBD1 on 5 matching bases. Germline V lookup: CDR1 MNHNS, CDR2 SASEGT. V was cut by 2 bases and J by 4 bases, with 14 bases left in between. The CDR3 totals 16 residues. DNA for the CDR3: TGTGCCAGCAGTGAATGGGGCCTGGGACTTAATGAAAAACTGTTTTTT. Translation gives CASSEWGLGLNEKLFF.

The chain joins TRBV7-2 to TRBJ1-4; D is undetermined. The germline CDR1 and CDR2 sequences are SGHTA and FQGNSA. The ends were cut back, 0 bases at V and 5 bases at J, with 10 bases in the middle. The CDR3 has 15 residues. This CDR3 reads CASSLALTENEKLFF. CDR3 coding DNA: TGTGCCAGCAGCTTAGCGTTGACGGAGAATGAAAAACTGTTTTTT.

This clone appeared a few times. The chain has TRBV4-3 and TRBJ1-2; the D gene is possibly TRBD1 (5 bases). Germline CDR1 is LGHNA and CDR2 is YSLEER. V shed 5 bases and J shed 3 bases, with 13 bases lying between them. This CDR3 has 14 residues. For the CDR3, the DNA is TGCGCCAGCAGCAGGGCGGGGGTGGACTATGGCTACACCTTC. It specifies CASSRAGVDYGYTF.

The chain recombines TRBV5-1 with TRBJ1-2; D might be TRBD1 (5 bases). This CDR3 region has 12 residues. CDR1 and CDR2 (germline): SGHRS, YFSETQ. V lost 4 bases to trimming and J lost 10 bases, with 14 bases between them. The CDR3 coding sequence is TGCGCCAGCAGCCCGCTTGGGGCTACCTACACCTTC. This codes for CASSPLGATYTF.

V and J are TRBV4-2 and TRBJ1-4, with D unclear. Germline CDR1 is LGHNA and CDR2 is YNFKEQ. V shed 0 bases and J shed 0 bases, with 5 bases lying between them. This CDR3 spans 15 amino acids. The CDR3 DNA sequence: TGTGCCAGCAGCCAAGACAGGTCAACTAATGAAAAACTGTTTTTT. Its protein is CASSQDRSTNEKLFF.

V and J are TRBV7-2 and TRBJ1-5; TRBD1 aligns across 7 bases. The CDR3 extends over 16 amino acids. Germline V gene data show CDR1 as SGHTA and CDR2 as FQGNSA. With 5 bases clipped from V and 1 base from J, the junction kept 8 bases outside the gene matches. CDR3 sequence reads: CASSPGTALSNQPQHF. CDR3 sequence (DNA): TGTGCCAGCAGCCCAGGGACAGCTTTAAGCAATCAGCCCCAGCATTTT.

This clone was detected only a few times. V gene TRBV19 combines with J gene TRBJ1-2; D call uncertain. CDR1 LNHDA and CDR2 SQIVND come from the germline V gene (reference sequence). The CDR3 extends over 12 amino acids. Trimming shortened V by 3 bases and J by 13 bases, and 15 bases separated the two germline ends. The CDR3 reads CASSIAGGKPTF. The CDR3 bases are TGTGCCAGTAGTATCGCGGGAGGAAAGCCCACCTTC.

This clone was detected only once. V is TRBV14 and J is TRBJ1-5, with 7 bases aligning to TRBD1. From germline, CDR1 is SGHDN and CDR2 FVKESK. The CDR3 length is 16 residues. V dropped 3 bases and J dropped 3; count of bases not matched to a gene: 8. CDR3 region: CASSHGPGTDNQPQHF. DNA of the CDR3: TGTGCCAGCAGCCATGGACCCGGGACAGACAATCAGCCCCAGCATTTT.

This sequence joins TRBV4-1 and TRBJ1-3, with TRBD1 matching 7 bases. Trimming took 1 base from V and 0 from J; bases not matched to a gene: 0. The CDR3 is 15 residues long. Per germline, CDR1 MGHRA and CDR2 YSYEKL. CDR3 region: CASSQGDSSGNTIYF. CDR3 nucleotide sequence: TGCGCCAGCAGCCAAGGGGACAGCTCTGGAAACACCATATATTTT.